This TCR beta chain was obtained from a study of blood T cell repertoires in COVID-19. Turning to the study itself: Sources were T cells, B-cell-depleted T cells, or PBMCs; the material itself was cDNA or gDNA.

Libraries were prepared by immunoSEQ multiplex PCR; TCRdb keeps only in-frame clonotypes and omits some of them. Altogether about 180,000 clones are present, less than 90% being singletons, with the ten largest covering less than 10%. Deletions cut 5 bases from V and 5 bases from J, with 9 bases between. The CDR3 totals 11 residues. Germline CDR1 and CDR2: SQVTM and ANQGSEA. The sample was peripheral blood. The receptor was derived from a woman in her 70s with COVID-19, enrolled during active disease. The chain links TRBV29-1 to TRBJ1-1; D remains unclear. The CDR3 bases are TGCAGCGTTACCTCAGTGACTGAAGCTTTCTTT. It is translated as CSVTSVTEAFF.